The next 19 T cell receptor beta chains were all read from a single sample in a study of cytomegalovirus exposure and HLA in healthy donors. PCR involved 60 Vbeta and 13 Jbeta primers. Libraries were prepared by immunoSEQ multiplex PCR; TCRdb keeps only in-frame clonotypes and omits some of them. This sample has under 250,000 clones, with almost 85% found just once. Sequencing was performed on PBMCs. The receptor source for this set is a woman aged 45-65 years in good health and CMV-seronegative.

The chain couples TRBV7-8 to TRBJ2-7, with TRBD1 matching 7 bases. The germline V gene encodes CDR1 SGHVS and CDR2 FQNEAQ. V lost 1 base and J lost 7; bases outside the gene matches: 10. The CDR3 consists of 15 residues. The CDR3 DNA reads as TGTGCCAGCAGCTTAGTGCGAGACAGGGCGGTGGAGCAGTACTTC. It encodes CASSLVRDRAVEQYF. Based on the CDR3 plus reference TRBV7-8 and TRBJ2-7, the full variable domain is GAGVSQSPRYKVAKRGQDVALRCDPISGHVSLFWYQQALGQGPEFLTYFQNEAQLDKSGLPSDRFFAERPEGSVSTLKIQRTQQEDSAVYLCASSLVRDRAVEQYFGPGTRLTVT.

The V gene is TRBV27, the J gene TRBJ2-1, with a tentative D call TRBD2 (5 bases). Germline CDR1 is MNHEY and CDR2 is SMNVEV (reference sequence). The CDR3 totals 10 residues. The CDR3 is CALGENEQFF. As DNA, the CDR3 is TGTGCTCTCGGGGAGAATGAGCAGTTCTTC.

CDR3 in DNA: TGTGCCATCGCGAGGAACACTGAAGCTTTCTTT. Translation gives CAIARNTEAFF. V is TRBV9 and J is TRBJ1-1, with D hard to call. The CDR3 loop spans 11 amino acids. Germline loops: CDR1 SGDLS, CDR2 YYNGEE. V was clipped by 9 bases and J by 1 base, with 7 bases between them. The whole variable domain, remainder taken from reference TRBV9 and TRBJ1-1, is DSGVTQTPKHLITATGQRVTLRCSPRSGDLSVYWYQQSLDQGLQFLIQYYNGEERAKGNILERFSAQQFPDLHSELNLSSLELGDSALYFCAIARNTEAFFGQGTRLTVV.

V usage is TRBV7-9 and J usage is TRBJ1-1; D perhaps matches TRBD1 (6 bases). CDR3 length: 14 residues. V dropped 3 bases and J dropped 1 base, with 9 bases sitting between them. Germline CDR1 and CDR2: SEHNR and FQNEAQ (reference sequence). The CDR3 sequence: CASSLQGTNTEAFF. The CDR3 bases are TGTGCCAGCAGCTTGCAGGGGACGAACACTGAAGCTTTCTTT.

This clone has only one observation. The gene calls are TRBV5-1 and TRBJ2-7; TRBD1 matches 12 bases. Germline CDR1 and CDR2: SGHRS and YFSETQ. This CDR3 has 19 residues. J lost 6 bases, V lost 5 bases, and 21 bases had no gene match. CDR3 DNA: TGCGCCAGCAGTTTTGGGTTGTTTTATCTGGGGACAGGGGGCGTCGAGCAGTACTTC. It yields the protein CASSFGLFYLGTGGVEQYF.

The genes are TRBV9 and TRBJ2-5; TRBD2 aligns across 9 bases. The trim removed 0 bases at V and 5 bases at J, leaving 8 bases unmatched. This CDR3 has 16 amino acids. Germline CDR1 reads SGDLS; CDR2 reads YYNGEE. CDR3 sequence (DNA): TGTGCCAGCAGCGTAGGGGGCGGGAGGGCAGGTGAGACCCAGTACTTC. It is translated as CASSVGGGRAGETQYF.

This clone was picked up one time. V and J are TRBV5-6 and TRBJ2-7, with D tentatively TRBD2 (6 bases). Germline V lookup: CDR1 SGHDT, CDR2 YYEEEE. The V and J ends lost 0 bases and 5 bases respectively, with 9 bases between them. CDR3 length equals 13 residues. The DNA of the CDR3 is TGTGCCAGCAGCTTGGGCGGGGTCCACGAGCAGTACTTC. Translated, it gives CASSLGGVHEQYF.

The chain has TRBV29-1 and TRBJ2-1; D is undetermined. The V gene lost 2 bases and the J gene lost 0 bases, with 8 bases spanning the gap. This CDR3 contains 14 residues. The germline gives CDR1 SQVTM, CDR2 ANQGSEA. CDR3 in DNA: TGCAGCGTTGAACTGATGAGCTCCTACAATGAGCAGTTCTTC. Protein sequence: CSVELMSSYNEQFF.

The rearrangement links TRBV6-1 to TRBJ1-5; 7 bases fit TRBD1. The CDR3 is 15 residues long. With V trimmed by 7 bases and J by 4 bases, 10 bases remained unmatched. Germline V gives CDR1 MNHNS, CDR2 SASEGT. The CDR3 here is CASTSGDSGNQPQHF. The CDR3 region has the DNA TGTGCCAGCACCTCTGGGGACAGCGGTAATCAGCCCCAGCATTTT.

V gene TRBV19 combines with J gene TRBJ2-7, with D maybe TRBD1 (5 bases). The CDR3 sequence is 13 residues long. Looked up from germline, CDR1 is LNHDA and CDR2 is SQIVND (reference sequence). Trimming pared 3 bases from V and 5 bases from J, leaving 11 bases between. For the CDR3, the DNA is TGTGCCAGTAGTATGCAGGGTCCCCACGAGCAGTACTTC. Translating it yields CASSMQGPHEQYF. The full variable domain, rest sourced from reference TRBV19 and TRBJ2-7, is DGGITQSPKYLFRKEGQNVTLSCEQNLNHDAMYWYRQDPGQGLRLIYYSQIVNDFQKGDIAEGYSVSREKKESFPLTVTSAQKNPTAFYLCASSMQGPHEQYFGPGTRLTVT.

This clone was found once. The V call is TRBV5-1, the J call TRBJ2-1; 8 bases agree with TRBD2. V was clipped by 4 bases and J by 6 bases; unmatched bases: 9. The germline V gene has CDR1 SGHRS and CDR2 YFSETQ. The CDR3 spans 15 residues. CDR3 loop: CASSVKAGVFNEQFF. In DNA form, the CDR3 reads TGCGCCAGCAGCGTAAAAGCGGGAGTCTTCAATGAGCAGTTCTTC. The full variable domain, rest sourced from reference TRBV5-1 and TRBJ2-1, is KAGVTQTPRYLIKTRGQQVTLSCSPISGHRSVSWYQQTPGQGLQFLFEYFSETQRNKGNFPGRFSGRQFSNSRSEMNVSTLELGDSALYLCASSVKAGVFNEQFFGPGTRLTVL.

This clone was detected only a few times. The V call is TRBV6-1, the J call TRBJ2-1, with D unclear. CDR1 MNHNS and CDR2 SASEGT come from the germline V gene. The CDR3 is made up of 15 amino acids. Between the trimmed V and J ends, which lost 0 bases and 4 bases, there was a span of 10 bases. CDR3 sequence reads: CASSEAVAAYNEQFF. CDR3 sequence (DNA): TGTGCCAGCAGTGAAGCGGTCGCAGCGTACAATGAGCAGTTCTTC.

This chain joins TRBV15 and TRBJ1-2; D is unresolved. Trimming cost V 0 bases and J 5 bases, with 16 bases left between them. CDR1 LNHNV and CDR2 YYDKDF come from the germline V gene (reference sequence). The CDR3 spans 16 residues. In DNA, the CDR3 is TGTGCCACCAGCAGAGATCACGCCCCGGCGGGGTATGGCTACACCTTC. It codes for CATSRDHAPAGYGYTF.

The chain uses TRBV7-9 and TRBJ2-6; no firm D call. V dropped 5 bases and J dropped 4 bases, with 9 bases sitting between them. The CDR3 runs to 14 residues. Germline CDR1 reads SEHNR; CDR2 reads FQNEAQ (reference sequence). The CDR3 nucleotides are TGTGCCAGCAGCATGAGTAGAGGGGCCAACGTCCTGACTTTC. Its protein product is CASSMSRGANVLTF.

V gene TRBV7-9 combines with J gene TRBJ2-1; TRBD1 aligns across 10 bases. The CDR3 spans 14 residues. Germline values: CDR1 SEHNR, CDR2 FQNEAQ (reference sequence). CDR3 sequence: CSIKTGGTYNEQFF. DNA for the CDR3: TGTTCCATCAAGACAGGGGGCACCTACAATGAGCAGTTCTTC.

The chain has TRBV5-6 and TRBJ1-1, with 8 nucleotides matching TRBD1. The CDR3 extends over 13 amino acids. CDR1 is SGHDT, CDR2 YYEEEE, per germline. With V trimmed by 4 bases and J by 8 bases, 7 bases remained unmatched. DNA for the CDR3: TGTGCCAGCAGCGCCCCGGGACAGGACGAAGCTTTCTTT. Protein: CASSAPGQDEAFF.

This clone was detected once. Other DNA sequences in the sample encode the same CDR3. The CDR3 DNA follows: TGTGCCAGCAGCCCCCAAACAGGGGCTAGGAATGGCTACACCTTC. Protein sequence: CASSPQTGARNGYTF. The rearrangement joins TRBV7-9 to TRBJ1-2; 7 bases match TRBD1. The CDR3 contains 15 residues. In germline, CDR1 is SEHNR, CDR2 FQNEAQ (reference sequence). V dropped 5 bases and J dropped 6; count of bases not matched to a gene: 12.

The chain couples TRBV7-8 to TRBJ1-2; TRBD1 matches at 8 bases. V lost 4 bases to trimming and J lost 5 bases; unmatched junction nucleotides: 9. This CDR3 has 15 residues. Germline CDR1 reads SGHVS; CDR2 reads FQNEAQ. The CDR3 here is CASSWTGTGYYGYTF. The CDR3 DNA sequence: TGTGCCAGCAGCTGGACCGGGACAGGTTATTATGGCTACACCTTC.

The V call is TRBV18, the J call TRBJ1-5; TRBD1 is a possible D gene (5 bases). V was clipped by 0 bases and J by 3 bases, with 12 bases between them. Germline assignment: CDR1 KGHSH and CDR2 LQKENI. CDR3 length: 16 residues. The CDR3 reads CASSPPLPTANQPQHF. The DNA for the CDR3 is TGTGCCAGCTCACCACCGCTTCCGACAGCCAATCAGCCCCAGCATTTT.